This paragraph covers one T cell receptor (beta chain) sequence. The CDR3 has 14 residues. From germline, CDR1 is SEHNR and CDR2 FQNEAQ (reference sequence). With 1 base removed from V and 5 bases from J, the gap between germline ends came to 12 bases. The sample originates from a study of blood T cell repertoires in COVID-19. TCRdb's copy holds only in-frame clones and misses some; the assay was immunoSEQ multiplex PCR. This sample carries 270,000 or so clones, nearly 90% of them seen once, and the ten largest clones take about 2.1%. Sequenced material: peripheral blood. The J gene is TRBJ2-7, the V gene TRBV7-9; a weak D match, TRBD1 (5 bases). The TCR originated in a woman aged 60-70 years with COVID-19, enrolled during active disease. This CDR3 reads CASSLVLPGNEQYF. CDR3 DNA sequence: TGTGCCAGCAGCTTAGTCTTGCCAGGGAACGAGCAGTACTTC. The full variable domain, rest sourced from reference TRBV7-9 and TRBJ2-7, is DTGVSQNPRHKITKRGQNVTFRCDPISEHNRLYWYRQTLGQGPEFLTYFQNEAQLEKSRLLSDRFSAERPKGSFSTLEIQRTEQGDSAMYLCASSLVLPGNEQYFGPGTRLTVT.